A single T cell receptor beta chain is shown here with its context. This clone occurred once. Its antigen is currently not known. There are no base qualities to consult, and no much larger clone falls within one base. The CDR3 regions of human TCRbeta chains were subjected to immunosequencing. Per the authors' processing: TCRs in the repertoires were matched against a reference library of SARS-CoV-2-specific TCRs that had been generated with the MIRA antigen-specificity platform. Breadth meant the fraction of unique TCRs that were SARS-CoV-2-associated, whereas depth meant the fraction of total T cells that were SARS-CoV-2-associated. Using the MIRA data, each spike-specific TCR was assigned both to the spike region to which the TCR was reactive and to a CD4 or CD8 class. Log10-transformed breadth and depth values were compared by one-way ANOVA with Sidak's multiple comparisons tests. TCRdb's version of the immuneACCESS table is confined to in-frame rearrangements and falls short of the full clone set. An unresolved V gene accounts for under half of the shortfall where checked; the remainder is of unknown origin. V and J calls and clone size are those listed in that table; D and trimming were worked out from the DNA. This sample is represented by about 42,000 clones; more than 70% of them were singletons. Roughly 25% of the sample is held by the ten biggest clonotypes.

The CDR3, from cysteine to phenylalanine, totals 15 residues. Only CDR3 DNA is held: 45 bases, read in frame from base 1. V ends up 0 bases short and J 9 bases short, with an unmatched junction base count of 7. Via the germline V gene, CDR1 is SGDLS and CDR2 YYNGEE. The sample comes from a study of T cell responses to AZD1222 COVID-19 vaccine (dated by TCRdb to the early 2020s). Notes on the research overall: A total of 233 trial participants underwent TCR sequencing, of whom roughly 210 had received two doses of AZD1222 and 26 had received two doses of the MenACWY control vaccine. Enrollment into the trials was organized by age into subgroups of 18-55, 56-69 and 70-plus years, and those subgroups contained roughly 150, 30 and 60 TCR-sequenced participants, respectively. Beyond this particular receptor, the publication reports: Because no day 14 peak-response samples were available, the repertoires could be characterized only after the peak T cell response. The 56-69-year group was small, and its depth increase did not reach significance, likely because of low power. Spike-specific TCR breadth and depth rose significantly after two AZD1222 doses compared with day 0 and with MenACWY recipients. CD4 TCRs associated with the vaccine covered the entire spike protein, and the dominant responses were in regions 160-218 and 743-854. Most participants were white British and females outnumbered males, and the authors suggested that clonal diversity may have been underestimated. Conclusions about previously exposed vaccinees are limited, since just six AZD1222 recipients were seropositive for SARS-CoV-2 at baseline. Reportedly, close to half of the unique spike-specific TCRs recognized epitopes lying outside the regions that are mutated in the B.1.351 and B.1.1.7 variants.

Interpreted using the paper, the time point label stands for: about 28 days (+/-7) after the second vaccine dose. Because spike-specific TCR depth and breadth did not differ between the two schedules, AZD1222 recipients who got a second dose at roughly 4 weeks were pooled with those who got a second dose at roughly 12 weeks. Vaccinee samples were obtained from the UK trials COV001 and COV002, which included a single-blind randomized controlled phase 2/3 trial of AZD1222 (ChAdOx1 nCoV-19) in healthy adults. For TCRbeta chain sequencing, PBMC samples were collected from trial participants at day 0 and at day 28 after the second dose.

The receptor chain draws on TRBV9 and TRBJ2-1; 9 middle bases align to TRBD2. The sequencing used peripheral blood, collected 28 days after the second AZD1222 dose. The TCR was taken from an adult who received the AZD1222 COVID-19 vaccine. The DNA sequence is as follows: TGTGCCAGCAGCGTAGATCCTAGCGGGATAGGTGAGCAGTTCTTC. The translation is CASSVDPSGIGEQFF.